This record concerns one TCR beta chain sequence. Its antigen remains unidentified. This sample was taken from a study of CD8+ T cells in alopecia areata. RNA was extracted and reverse transcribed into cDNA as the sequencing template. TCRdb keeps only in-frame clones here, not all; method: immunoSEQ multiplex PCR. The data hold about 180,000 clones, with 40% to 55% observed a single time. General study points: Lesional scalp exceeded normal scalp in clonality, especially in alopecia totalis/universalis.

Treatment: oral pan-JAK inhibitor, 5-10 mg twice daily. This CDR3 is 15 amino acids long. V lost 1 base to trimming and J lost 5 bases; unmatched junction nucleotides: 4. Germline CDR1 reads MNHNS; CDR2 reads SASEGT. This TCR was recovered from a human donor with alopecia areata. The rearrangement joins TRBV6-1 to TRBJ1-5; TRBD1 matches 8 bases. Here the sequenced sample was CD8+ T cells sorted from blood, taken between weeks 51 and 54, from a patient treated with tofacitinib. CDR3 in DNA: TGTGCCAGCAGTGAAGGTAGGACAGGGCATCAGCCCCAGCATTTT. It is translated as CASSEGRTGHQPQHF.